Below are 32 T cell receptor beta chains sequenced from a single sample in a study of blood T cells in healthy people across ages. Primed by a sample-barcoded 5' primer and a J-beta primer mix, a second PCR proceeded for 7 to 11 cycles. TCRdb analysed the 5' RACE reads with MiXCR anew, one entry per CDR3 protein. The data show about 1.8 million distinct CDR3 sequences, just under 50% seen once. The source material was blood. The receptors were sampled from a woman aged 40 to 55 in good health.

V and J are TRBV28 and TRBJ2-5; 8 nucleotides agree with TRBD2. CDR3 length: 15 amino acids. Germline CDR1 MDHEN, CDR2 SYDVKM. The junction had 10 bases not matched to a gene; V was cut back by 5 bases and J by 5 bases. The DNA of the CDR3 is TGTGCCAGCAGTGTCCGGGGGGGCCTAAGTGAGACCCAGTACTTC. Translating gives CASSVRGGLSETQYF.

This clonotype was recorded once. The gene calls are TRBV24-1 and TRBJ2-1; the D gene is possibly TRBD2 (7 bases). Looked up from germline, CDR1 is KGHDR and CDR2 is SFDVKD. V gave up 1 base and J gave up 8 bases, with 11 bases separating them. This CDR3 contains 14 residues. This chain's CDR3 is CATSDFGGADEQFF. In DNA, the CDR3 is TGTGCCACCAGTGATTTTGGGGGGGCCGATGAGCAGTTCTTC.

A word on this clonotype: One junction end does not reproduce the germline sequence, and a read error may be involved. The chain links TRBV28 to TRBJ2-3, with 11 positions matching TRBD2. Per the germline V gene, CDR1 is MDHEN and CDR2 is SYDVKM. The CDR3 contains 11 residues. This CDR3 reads CTSGGPWGQYF. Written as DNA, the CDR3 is TGCACTAGCGGGGGCCCCTGGGGGCAGTATTTT.

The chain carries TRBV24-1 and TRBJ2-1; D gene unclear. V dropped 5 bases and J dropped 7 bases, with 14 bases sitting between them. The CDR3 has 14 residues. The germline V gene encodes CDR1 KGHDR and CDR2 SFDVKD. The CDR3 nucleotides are TGTGCCACCAGTGTCCAGGACGTCAGGAATGAGCAGTTCTTC. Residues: CATSVQDVRNEQFF.

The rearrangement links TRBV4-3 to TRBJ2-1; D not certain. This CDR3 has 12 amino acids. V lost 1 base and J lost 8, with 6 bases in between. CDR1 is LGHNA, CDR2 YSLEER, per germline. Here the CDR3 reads CASSQVPYEQFF. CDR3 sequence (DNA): TGCGCCAGCAGCCAAGTTCCGTATGAGCAGTTCTTC.

The CDR3 loop is CSVEGTGIQETQYF. Here the CDR3 DNA reads TGCAGCGTTGAAGGGACAGGGATCCAAGAGACCCAGTACTTC. The chain has TRBV29-1 and TRBJ2-5, with TRBD1 matching over 8 bases. V shed 1 base and J 1 base; nucleotides not matched to a gene: 2. The CDR3 totals 14 residues. CDR1 and CDR2 from the germline V gene are SQVTM and ANQGSEA.

Here the CDR3 reads CASSLESRLAGGLTYYNEQFF. Here the CDR3 DNA reads TGTGCCAGCAGCTTAGAATCCAGACTAGCGGGGGGGCTAACTTATTACAATGAGCAGTTCTTC. V and J are TRBV11-2 and TRBJ2-1; 14 bases map to TRBD2. The CDR3 is 21 residues long. Germline trimming cut 0 bases from V and 4 bases from J; bases unmatched to any gene: 14. Germline assignment: CDR1 SGHAT and CDR2 FQNNGV.

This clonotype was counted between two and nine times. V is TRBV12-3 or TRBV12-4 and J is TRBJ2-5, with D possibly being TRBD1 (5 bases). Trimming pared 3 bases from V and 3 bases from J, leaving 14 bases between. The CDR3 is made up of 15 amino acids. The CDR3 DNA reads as TGTGCCAGCAGTTTGGATCCAGGGTGGAAAGAGACCCAGTACTTC. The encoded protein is CASSLDPGWKETQYF.

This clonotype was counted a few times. Written as DNA, the CDR3 is TGCAGTGCTAGAGGAACGGGGACAGGGAGATCCTACGAGCAGTACTTC. The encoded protein is CSARGTGTGRSYEQYF. The genes are TRBV20-1 and TRBJ2-7, with 9 positions matching TRBD1. V was clipped by 1 base and J by 1 base; unmatched bases: 8. The germline CDR1 and CDR2 sequences are DFQATT and SNEGSKA (reference sequence). CDR3 size: 16 residues.

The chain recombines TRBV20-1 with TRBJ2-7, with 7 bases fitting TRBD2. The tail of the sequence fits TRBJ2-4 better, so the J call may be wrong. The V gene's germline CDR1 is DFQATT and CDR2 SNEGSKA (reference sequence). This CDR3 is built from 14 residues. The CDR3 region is CSAQGGIAKNIQYF. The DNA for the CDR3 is TGCAGTGCCCAGGGAGGGATAGCCAAAAACATTCAGTACTTC.

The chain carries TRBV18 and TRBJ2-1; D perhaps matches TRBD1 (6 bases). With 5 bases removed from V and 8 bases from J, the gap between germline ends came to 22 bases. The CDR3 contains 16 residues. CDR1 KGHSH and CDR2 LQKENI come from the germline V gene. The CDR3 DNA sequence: TGTGCCAGCTCATCCGGGAACAGGGTTGTTAGGGATGAGCAGTTCTTC. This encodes CASSSGNRVVRDEQFF. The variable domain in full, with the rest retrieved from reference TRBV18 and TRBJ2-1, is NAGVMQNPRHLVRRRGQEARLRCSPMKGHSHVYWYRQLPEEGLKFMVYLQKENIIDESGMPKERFSAEFPKEGPSILRIQQVVRGDSAAYFCASSSGNRVVRDEQFFGPGTRLTVL.

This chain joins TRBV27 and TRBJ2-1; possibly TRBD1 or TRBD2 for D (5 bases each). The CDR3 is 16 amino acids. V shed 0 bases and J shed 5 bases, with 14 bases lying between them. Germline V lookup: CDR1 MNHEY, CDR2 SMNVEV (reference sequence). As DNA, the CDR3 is TGTGCCAGCAGTTTATCCCAGGGAGAACGGGACAATGAGCAGTTCTTC. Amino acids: CASSLSQGERDNEQFF.

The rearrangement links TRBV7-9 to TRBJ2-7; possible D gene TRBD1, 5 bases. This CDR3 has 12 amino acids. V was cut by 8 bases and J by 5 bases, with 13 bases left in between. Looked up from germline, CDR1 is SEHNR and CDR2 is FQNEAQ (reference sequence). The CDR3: CASGQGLNEQYF. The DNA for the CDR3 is TGTGCCAGCGGGCAGGGTTTGAACGAGCAGTACTTC.

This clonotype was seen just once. In DNA form, the CDR3 reads TGTGCCAGCAGTAATTCCAGGGTCTCGGTCGGGGAGACCCAGTACTTC. This encodes CASSNSRVSVGETQYF. V usage is TRBV5-8 and J usage is TRBJ2-4; D is perhaps TRBD1 (5 bases). Near its end, the DNA agrees better with TRBJ2-5, so the J call may be wrong. Germline V gene lookup returns CDR1 SGHTS and CDR2 YDEGEE. CDR3 length: 16 amino acids.

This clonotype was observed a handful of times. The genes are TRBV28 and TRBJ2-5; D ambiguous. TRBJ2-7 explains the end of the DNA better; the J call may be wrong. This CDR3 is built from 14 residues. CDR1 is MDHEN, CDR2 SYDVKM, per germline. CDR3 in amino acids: CASRDTSRVYEQYF. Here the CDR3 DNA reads TGTGCCAGCAGGGATACCTCTAGGGTCTACGAGCAGTACTTC.

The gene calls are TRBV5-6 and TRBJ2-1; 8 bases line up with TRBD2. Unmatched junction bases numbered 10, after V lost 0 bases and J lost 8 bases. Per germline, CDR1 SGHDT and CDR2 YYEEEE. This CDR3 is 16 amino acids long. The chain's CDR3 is CASSLAPGGPLDEQFF. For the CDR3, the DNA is TGTGCCAGCAGCTTGGCCCCGGGGGGGCCATTGGATGAGCAGTTCTTC.

CDR3 sequence (DNA): TGTGCCAGCAGGTCGGGGGTAGATACGCAGTATTTT. Protein sequence: CASRSGVDTQYF. The rearrangement joins TRBV6-1 to TRBJ2-3; a weak D match, TRBD2 (6 bases). Germline V lookup: CDR1 MNHNS, CDR2 SASEGT. This CDR3 contains 12 residues. Trimming shortened V by 6 bases and J by 5 bases, and 9 bases separated the two germline ends.

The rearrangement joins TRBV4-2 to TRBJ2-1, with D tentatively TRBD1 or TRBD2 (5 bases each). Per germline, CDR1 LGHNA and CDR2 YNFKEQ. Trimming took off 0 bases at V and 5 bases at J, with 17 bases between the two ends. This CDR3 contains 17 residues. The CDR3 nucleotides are TGTGCCAGCAGCCAAGATGGGATAAGCATGGGACACAATGAGCAGTTCTTC. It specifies CASSQDGISMGHNEQFF.

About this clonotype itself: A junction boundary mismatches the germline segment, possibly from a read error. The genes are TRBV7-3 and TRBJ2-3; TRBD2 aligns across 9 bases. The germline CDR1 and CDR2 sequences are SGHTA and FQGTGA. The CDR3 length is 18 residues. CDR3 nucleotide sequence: TGTGCCAGCAGCCACGTGGGGGTTTTTAGCGGGGGCACAGATACGCGGTATTTT. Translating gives CASSHVGVFSGGTDTRYF. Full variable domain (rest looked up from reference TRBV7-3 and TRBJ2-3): GAGVSQTPSNKVTEKGKYVELRCDPISGHTALYWYRQSLGQGPEFLIYFQGTGAADDSGLPNDRFFAVRPEGSVSTLKIQRTERGDSAVYLCASSHVGVFSGGTDTRYFGPGTRLTVL.

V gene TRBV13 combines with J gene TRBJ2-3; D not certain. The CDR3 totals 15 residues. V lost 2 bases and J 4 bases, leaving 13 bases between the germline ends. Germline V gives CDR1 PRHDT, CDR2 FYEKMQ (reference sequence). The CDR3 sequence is CASSLRAMGSDTQYF. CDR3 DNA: TGTGCCAGCAGCTTAAGGGCGATGGGGTCAGATACGCAGTATTTT.

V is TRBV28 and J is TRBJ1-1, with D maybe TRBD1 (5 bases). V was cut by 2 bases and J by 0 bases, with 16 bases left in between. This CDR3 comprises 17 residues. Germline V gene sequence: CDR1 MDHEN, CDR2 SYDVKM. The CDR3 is CASSLPLLTAMNTEAFF. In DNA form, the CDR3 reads TGTGCCAGCAGTTTACCCCTCCTGACAGCCATGAACACTGAAGCTTTCTTT.

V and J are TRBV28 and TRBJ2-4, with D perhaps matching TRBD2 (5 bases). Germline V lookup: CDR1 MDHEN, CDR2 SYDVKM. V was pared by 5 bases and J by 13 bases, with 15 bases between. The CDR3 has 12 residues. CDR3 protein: CASSRGIYKQYF. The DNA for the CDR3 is TGTGCCAGCAGTCGGGGAATCTACAAGCAGTACTTC.

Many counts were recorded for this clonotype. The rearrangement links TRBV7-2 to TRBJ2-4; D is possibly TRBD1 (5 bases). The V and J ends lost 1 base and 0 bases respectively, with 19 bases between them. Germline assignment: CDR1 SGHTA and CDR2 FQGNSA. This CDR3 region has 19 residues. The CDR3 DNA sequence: TGTGCCAGCAGCTTAGAGCAGGGCCCACTGTTCGTAGCCAAAAACATTCAGTACTTC. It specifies CASSLEQGPLFVAKNIQYF.

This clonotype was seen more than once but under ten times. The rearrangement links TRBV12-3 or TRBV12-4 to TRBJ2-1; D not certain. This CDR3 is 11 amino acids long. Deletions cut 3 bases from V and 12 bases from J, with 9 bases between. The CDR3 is CASSLSPLQFF. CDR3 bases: TGTGCCAGCAGTTTGAGCCCCTTGCAGTTCTTC.

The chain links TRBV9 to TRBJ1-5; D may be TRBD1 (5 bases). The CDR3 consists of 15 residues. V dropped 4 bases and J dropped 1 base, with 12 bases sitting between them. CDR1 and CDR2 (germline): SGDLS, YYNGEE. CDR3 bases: TGTGCCAGCAGCAGGGGTCGGGACAGCAATCAGCCCCAGCATTTT. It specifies CASSRGRDSNQPQHF.

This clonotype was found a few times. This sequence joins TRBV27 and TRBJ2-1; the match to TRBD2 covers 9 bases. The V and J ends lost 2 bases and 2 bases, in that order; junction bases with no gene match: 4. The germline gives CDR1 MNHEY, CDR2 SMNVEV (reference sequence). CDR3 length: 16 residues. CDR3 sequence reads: CASSLKVAGAYNEQFF. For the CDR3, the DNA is TGTGCCAGCAGTTTAAAGGTAGCGGGGGCCTACAATGAGCAGTTCTTC.

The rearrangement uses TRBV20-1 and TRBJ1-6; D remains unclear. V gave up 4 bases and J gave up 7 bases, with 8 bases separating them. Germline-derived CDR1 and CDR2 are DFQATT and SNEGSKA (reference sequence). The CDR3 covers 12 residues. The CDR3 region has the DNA TGCAGTGCTATTCGTGGGAATTCACCCCTCCACTTT. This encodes CSAIRGNSPLHF.

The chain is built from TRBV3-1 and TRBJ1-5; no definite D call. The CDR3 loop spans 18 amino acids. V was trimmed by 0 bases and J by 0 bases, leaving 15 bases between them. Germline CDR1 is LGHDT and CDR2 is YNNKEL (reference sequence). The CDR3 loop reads CASSQEHPGINSNQPQHF. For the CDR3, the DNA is TGTGCCAGCAGCCAAGAACATCCGGGAATAAATAGCAATCAGCCCCAGCATTTT.

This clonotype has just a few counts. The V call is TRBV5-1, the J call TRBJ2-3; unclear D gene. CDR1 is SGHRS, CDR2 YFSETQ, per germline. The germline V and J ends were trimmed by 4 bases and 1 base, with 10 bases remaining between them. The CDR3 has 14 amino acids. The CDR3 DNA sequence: TGCGCCAGCAGCGGCCAGGCAGGCACAGATACGCAGTATTTT. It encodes CASSGQAGTDTQYF.

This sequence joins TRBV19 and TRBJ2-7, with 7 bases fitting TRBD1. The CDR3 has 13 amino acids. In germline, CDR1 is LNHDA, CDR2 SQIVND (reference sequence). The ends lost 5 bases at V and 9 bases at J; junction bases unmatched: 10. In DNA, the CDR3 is TGTGCCAGTAGTTTCGCCGGGACAGACGCGCAGTACTTC. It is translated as CASSFAGTDAQYF.

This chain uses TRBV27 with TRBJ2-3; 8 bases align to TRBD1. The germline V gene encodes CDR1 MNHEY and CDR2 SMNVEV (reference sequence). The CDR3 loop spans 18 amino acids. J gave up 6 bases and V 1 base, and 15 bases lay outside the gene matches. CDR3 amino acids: CASSLFPPGQGERDTQYF. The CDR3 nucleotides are TGTGCCAGCAGTTTATTCCCCCCTGGACAGGGAGAAAGGGATACGCAGTATTTT.

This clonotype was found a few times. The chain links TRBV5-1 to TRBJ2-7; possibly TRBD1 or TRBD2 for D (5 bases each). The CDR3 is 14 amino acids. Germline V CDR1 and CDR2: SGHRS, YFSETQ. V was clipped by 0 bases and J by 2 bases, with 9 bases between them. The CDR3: CASSLGVGPYEQYF. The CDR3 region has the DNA TGCGCCAGCAGCTTGGGGGTGGGACCCTACGAGCAGTACTTC.